This TCR beta chain was identified in a study of control samples from healthy donors and cancer patients (dated by TCRdb to the early 2020s). From the cysteine through the phenylalanine, the CDR3 covers 15 amino acids. The read is trimmed to its CDR3 DNA, 45 bases read in frame from base 1. In the germline V gene (reference sequence), CDR1 corresponds to LNHDA and CDR2 to SQIVND. V lost 5 bases and J lost 4 bases, and the count of bases not matched to a germline gene is 6. A remark on this clone: Its antigen target is currently unknown. No per-base quality is available; no much larger clone lies one base away.

The library came from the immunoSEQ multiplex PCR assay. Entries here come from immuneACCESS through TCRdb and include only in-frame sequences with V and J called. Some clones fail to appear in such tables; in the studies checked, an unresolved V gene covers under half of the shortfall, and the cause of the remainder is unknown. The sample table shows about 120,000 clones, and 85% to 90% are seen once. Clones ranked in the top ten supply 9.5% to 13% of the sample. The sequenced sample consisted of blood. Recombination connected TRBV19 to TRBJ1-4; TRBD1 agrees with 8 junctional bases. The receptor was isolated from a man aged 25 to 40 in good health. The CDR3 amino acid sequence is: CASSLGTGVNEKLFF. The nucleotide sequence reads TGTGCCAGTAGTCTTGGGACAGGAGTTAATGAAAAACTGTTTTTT.